The source of this T cell receptor beta chain is a study of T cell changes during pregnancy in multiple sclerosis. Produced via immunoSEQ multiplex PCR; TCRdb's table is partial and in-frame only. The top ten hold less than 3.5% of the sample, which has 50,000 to 75,000 clones, about 94% seen once. This TCR was recovered from a female donor in good health, enrolled as a control in a pregnancy study. The source was peripheral blood, collected in the third trimester of pregnancy.

This CDR3 is CASGLVDQGHWWQPQHF. In DNA, the CDR3 is TGTGCTAGTGGTTTGGTCGATCAGGGACATTGGTGGCAGCCCCAGCATTTT. V usage is TRBV12-5 and J usage is TRBJ1-5; possible D gene TRBD1, 6 bases. The V end was cut by 0 bases, the J end by 7 bases, with 19 bases between. Germline CDR1 is LGHNT and CDR2 is FRNRAP. This CDR3 spans 17 amino acids.